These 6 T cell receptor beta chains came from one sample sequenced in a study of beta chain features in type 1 diabetes. Reverse transcription of all isolated RNA meant that expressed TCRB transcripts were sequenced. Some clones are missing from TCRdb's copy, which holds only in-frame ones; the method was immunoSEQ multiplex PCR. The sample has hundreds of thousands of clones; roughly a sixth are singletons. Sequenced sample: naive CD4+ T cells from blood. The receptors were gathered from a man between 18 and 29 years old in good health.

The chain has TRBV5-6 and TRBJ1-4; D may be TRBD1 (6 bases). V shed 2 bases and J shed 6 bases, with 14 bases lying between them. This CDR3 is built from 15 residues. The germline V gene has CDR1 SGHDT and CDR2 YYEEEE. The CDR3 loop is CASSFTGSKDEKLFF. DNA of the CDR3: TGTGCCAGCAGCTTCACAGGGAGCAAAGATGAAAAACTGTTTTTT.

This rearrangement joins TRBV28 to TRBJ1-6; TRBD1 matches 8 bases. Trimming took 9 bases from V and 7 from J; bases not matched to a gene: 5. The CDR3 is 13 amino acids. The germline V gene has CDR1 MDHEN and CDR2 SYDVKM. The CDR3 loop reads CASGQGANSPLHF. CDR3 DNA: TGTGCCAGTGGACAGGGAGCGAATTCACCCCTCCACTTT.

This clone was observed a few times. The chain combines TRBV5-6 with TRBJ1-5, with 7 nucleotides matching TRBD1. Germline-derived CDR1 and CDR2 are SGHDT and YYEEEE. The trim removed 3 bases at V and 5 bases at J, leaving 5 bases unmatched. The CDR3 spans 14 residues. The DNA of the CDR3 is TGTGCCAGCAGCTCCAGGACAGGCTATCAGCCCCAGCATTTT. As protein: CASSSRTGYQPQHF.

The sample holds a few counts of this clone. This sequence joins TRBV7-2 and TRBJ2-7; D is unclear. Germline V gene lookup returns CDR1 SGHTA and CDR2 FQGNSA. V was trimmed by 0 bases and J by 3 bases, leaving 12 bases between them. CDR3 length: 15 residues. Here the CDR3 DNA reads TGTGCCAGCAGCTTAGCGCTTGGTTTAGGCTACGAGCAGTACTTC. Its protein is CASSLALGLGYEQYF.

V and J are TRBV10-3 and TRBJ1-6; D gene ambiguous. The CDR3 runs 12 residues. V was clipped by 6 bases and J by 6 bases, with 6 bases between them. Germline V gene data show CDR1 as ENHRY and CDR2 as SYGVKD. The CDR3 protein is CAIREGNSPLHF. The CDR3 DNA is TGTGCCATCAGGGAGGGTAATTCACCCCTCCACTTT.

This clone was recorded a few times. This chain joins TRBV10-3 and TRBJ1-4; TRBD1 aligns across 9 bases. Germline CDR1 and CDR2: ENHRY and SYGVKD. J gave up 8 bases and V 0 bases, and 7 bases lay outside the gene matches. The length of the CDR3 is 16 residues. For the CDR3, the DNA is TGTGCCATCAGTGAGTCGCGGACAGGGGCGGGCGAAAAACTGTTTTTT. As protein: CAISESRTGAGEKLFF.